The clone carrying this T cell receptor beta chain was detected many times. These data originate in a study of Graves' ophthalmopathy and Graves' hyperthyroidism. Amplified TCR beta CDR3 regions were obtained using RNA transcripts as template. RT-PCR with HTBI primers came first, then second-round multiplex PCR. TCRdb reanalysed the multiplex PCR reads using MiXCR and keeps one entry per CDR3 protein. This sample has 200,000 to 250,000 distinct CDR3 sequences, with roughly 21% found just once. V lost 1 base to trimming and J lost 2 bases, with 15 bases between them. Germline V gene lookup returns CDR1 SNHLY and CDR2 FYNNEI. The CDR3 totals 16 residues. Every ophthalmopathy donor presented moderate-to-severe activity, CAS ≥3, NOSPECS ≥4 and duration under 3 months. Ineligible for inclusion were patients with other autoimmune diseases, uncontrolled infections, pregnancy or lactation.

The receptor comes from a woman in her 50s with Graves' ophthalmopathy. This chain joins TRBV2 and TRBJ2-7, with no clear D. Source material: peripheral blood. The CDR3 loop is CASSEGSISPAYEQYF. Here the CDR3 DNA reads TGTGCCAGCAGTGAAGGGAGCATTAGTCCGGCCTACGAGCAGTACTTC.